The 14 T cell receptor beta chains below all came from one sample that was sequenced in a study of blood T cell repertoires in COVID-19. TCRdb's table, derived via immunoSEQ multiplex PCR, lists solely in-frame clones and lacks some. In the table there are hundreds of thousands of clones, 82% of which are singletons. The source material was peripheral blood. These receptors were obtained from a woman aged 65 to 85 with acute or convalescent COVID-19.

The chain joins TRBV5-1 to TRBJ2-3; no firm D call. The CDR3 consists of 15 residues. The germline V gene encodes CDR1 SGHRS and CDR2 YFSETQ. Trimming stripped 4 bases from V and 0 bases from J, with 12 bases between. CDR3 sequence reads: CASSSQTSSTDTQYF. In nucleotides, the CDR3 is TGCGCCAGCAGCAGCCAGACATCTAGCACAGATACGCAGTATTTT.

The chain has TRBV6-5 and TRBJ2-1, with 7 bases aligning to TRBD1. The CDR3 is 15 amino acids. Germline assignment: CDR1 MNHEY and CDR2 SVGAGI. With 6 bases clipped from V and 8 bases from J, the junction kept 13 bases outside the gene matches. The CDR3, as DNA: TGTGCCAGCAGCCCGGGAAGCCAGGGGGTCGATGAGCAGTTCTTC. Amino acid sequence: CASSPGSQGVDEQFF.

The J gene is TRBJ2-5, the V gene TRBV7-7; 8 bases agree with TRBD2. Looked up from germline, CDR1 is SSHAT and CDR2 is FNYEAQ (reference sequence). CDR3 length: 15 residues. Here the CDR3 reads CASARAGGNQETQYF. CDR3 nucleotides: TGTGCTAGCGCACGGGCGGGGGGAAACCAAGAGACCCAGTACTTC.

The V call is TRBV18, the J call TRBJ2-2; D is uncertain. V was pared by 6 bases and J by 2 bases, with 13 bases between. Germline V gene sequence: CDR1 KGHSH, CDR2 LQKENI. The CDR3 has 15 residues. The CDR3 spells CASSVDDSNTGELFF. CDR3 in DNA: TGTGCCAGCTCCGTTGATGACTCAAACACCGGGGAGCTGTTTTTT.

In DNA, the CDR3 is TGTGCCAGCTCACCAAAAATCGTACAGGGTGTCTCCTTTGAGTACTTC. It translates to CASSPKIVQGVSFEYF. The rearrangement uses TRBV18 and TRBJ2-7; D perhaps matches TRBD1 (6 bases). The CDR3 runs 16 residues. Trimming left V 2 bases short and J 11 bases short, with 25 bases between. CDR1 and CDR2 (germline): KGHSH, LQKENI.

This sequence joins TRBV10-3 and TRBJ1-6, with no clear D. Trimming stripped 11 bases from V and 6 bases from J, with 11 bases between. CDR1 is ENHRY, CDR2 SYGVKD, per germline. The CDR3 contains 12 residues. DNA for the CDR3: TGTGCCTCCGGGATGAGTAATTCACCCCTCCACTTT. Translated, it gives CASGMSNSPLHF.

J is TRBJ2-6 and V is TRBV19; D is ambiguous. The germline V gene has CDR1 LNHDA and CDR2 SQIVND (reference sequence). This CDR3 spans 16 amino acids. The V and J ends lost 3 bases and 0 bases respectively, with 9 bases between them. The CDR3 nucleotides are TGTGCCAGTAGTATCTATGGGCCCTCTGGGGCCAACGTCCTGACTTTC. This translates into CASSIYGPSGANVLTF.

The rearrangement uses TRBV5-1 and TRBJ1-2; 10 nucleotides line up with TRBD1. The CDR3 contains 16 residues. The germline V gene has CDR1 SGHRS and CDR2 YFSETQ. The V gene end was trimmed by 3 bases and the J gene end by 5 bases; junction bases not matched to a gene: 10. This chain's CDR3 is CASSSTGGASGYGYTF. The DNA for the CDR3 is TGCGCCAGCAGCTCGACAGGGGGCGCATCAGGGTATGGCTACACCTTC.

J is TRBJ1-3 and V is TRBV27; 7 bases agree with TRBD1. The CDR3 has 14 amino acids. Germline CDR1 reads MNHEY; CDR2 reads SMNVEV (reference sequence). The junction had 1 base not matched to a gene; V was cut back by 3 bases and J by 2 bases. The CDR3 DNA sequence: TGTGCCAGCAGTTTTACAGGGGCTGGAAACACCATATATTTT. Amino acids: CASSFTGAGNTIYF.

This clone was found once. Here the CDR3 reads CASSPSGGGANSPLHF. CDR3 DNA: TGTGCCAGCAGCCCTTCTGGGGGAGGGGCTAATTCACCCCTCCACTTT. The rearrangement uses TRBV6-2 or TRBV6-3 and TRBJ1-6, with D maybe TRBD1 (5 bases). Looked up from germline, CDR1 is MNHEY and CDR2 is SVGEGT. The CDR3 extends over 16 amino acids. The ends were cut back, 6 bases at V and 6 bases at J, with 18 bases in the middle.

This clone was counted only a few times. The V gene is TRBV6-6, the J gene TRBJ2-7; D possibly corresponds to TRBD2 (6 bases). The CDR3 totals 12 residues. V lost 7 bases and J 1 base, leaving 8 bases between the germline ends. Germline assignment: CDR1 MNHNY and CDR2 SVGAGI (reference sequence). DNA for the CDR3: TGTGCCAGCACCGCGGGGTCCTACGAGCAGTACTTC. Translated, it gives CASTAGSYEQYF.

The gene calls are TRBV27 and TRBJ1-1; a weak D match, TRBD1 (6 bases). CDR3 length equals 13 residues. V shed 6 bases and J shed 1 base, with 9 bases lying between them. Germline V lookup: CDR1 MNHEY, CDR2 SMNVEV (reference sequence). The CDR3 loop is CASRGRGNTEAFF. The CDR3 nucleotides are TGTGCCAGCAGAGGCAGGGGGAACACTGAAGCTTTCTTT.

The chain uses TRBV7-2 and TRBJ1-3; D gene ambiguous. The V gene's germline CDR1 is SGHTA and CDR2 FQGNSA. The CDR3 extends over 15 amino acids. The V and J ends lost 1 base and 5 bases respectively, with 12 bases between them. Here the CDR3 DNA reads TGTGCCAGCAGCTTAGAAAGTCTGGCCCGAAACACCATATATTTT. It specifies CASSLESLARNTIYF.

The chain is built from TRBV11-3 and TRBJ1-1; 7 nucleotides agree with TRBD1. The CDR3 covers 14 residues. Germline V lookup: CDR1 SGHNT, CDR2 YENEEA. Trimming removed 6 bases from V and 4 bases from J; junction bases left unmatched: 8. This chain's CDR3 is CASSRQGWGTEAFF. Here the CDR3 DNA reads TGTGCCAGCAGTCGACAGGGCTGGGGCACTGAAGCTTTCTTT.